The 10 T cell receptor beta chains below come from one sample, sequenced in a study of regulatory T cells in long-lasting Graves disease. As to time point: newly diagnosed GD, antithyroid drugs for less than 3 months. PBMC-derived RNA was used for the TCR library. Building the TCR beta libraries relied on iRepertoire HTBI primers, and CDR3 regions underwent Arm-PCR. TCRdb re-called the multiplex PCR reads with MiXCR, one entry per CDR3 protein. The sample holds about 220,000 distinct CDR3 sequences, roughly a fifth seen once. The sample also formed part of further work on T cells in Graves' hyperthyroidism and ophthalmopathy.

The material sequenced was peripheral blood mononuclear cells (PBMCs), taken at new diagnosis, from a patient treated with antithyroid drugs. The receptors derive from a woman younger than 45 with Graves disease.

The V call is TRBV12-3 or TRBV12-4, the J call TRBJ2-1; 8 bases match TRBD2. The CDR3 runs 15 residues. Trimming at V came to 3 bases and at J to 6 bases, leaving 7 bases not matched to a gene. The CDR3 DNA reads as TGTGCCAGCAGTTTTGGGCGGGAGGCCTTCAATGAGCAGTTCTTC. Amino acid sequence: CASSFGREAFNEQFF.

Concerning this clonotype: With only one base between it and a far larger clone, this is likely a read error. V usage is TRBV11-1 and J usage is TRBJ2-3; 10 positions agree with TRBD1. TRBJ2-7 explains the end of the DNA better; the J call may be wrong. Per germline, CDR1 SGHAT and CDR2 FQDESV (reference sequence). The length of the CDR3 is 12 residues. CDR3 protein: CASGDRGRRQYF. CDR3 sequence (DNA): TGTGCCAGCGGAGACAGGGGGCGCAGGCAGTACTTC.

The chain has TRBV19 and TRBJ2-1, with a possible D match to TRBD1 (5 bases). Germline V lookup: CDR1 LNHDA, CDR2 SQIVND (reference sequence). V was trimmed by 5 bases and J by 8 bases, leaving 16 bases between them. The CDR3 is 14 amino acids. The CDR3 bases are TGTGCCAGTAGTGACCTCCTCAAAGGGGATGAGCAGTTCTTC. Amino acids: CASSDLLKGDEQFF.

V usage is TRBV20-1 and J usage is TRBJ2-1; possibly TRBD2 for D (5 bases). This CDR3 contains 14 residues. Germline values: CDR1 DFQATT, CDR2 SNEGSKA (reference sequence). V was shortened by 6 bases and J by 0 bases, with 12 bases between the two germline ends. Here the CDR3 reads CSAQDFSSYNEQFF. In DNA form, the CDR3 reads TGCAGTGCGCAGGACTTCAGCTCCTACAATGAGCAGTTCTTC.

In this sample, this clonotype turned up many times. The chain has TRBV5-1 and TRBJ1-4; 7 bases map to TRBD1. CDR1 is SGHRS and CDR2 is YFSETQ in the germline V gene. CDR3 size: 17 residues. The trim removed 4 bases at V and 0 bases at J, leaving 9 bases unmatched. CDR3 nucleotides: TGCGCCAGCAGCCTTGGTGGGACAGCCACAACTAATGAAAAACTGTTTTTT. Protein sequence: CASSLGGTATTNEKLFF.

This clonotype was seen ten or more times. The chain joins TRBV6-5 to TRBJ1-5; weak D call: TRBD1 (6 bases). Germline V gives CDR1 MNHEY, CDR2 SVGAGI. V lost 0 bases and J lost 2, with 17 bases in between. This CDR3 region has 18 residues. The chain's CDR3 is CASSYSRRGREGNQPQHF. The DNA for the CDR3 is TGTGCCAGCAGTTACTCGAGACGGGGGCGGGAGGGCAATCAGCCCCAGCATTTT.

This clonotype has ten or more counts. The V gene is TRBV30, the J gene TRBJ2-7, with D maybe TRBD1 (5 bases). Between the trimmed V and J ends, which lost 7 bases and 2 bases, there was a span of 12 bases. Germline assignment: CDR1 GTSNPN and CDR2 SVGIG (reference sequence). The CDR3 totals 12 residues. The CDR3 here is CASMGRTYEQYF. In DNA, the CDR3 is TGTGCCTCCATGGGGCGGACCTACGAGCAGTACTTC.

This clonotype was observed at least ten times. V is TRBV27 and J is TRBJ2-3; TRBD2 aligns across 15 bases. Germline assignment: CDR1 MNHEY and CDR2 SMNVEV (reference sequence). The CDR3 runs 19 residues. V lost 4 bases and J lost 4; bases outside the gene matches: 12. The CDR3 region has the DNA TGTGCCAGCAGTTCCCCCGGACTAGCGGGGGGGCCGTGGGCAGATACGCAGTATTTT. This codes for CASSSPGLAGGPWADTQYF.

This clonotype was seen ten or more times. The chain links TRBV11-2 to TRBJ1-2; the D gene is possibly TRBD1 (6 bases). This CDR3 has 13 residues. Germline values: CDR1 SGHAT, CDR2 FQNNGV. V lost 2 bases, J lost 5 bases, and 9 bases lay in between. CDR3 in DNA: TGTGCCAGCAGCTTAAAGGACAGATATGGCTACACCTTC. It codes for CASSLKDRYGYTF.

This clonotype was observed many times. V gene TRBV28 combines with J gene TRBJ2-1; no firm D call. The germline V gene encodes CDR1 MDHEN and CDR2 SYDVKM. The CDR3 contains 12 residues. With 5 bases removed from V and 8 bases from J, the gap between germline ends came to 10 bases. CDR3 sequence: CASSPLGYEQFF. DNA for the CDR3: TGTGCCAGCAGTCCTCTTGGTTATGAGCAGTTCTTC.